This T cell receptor (beta chain) comes out of a study of CD8 T cells in Susac syndrome. The table lists this clonotype with a count of one. Random hexamers were used to reverse transcribe an amount of about 0.45 to 1 ug RNA. Each CDR3 protein is one row after TCRdb ran MiXCR on the immunoSEQ multiplex PCR reads. The sample consists of 200,000 to 250,000 distinct CDR3 sequences, 92% of them appearing once. Looked up from germline, CDR1 is PRHDT and CDR2 is FYEKMQ (reference sequence). The CDR3 has 12 residues. Trimming took off 3 bases at V and 8 bases at J, with 10 bases between the two ends. CD8+ and CD4+ T cells taken from blood had their TCR beta sequenced.

The TCR was taken from a human donor with multiple sclerosis. Sequenced material: CD8+ T cells from PBMCs. The chain recombines TRBV13 with TRBJ1-1; D gene ambiguous. CDR3 sequence reads: CASSFTDREAFF. CDR3 nucleotide sequence: TGTGCCAGCAGCTTCACCGACCGAGAAGCTTTCTTT.